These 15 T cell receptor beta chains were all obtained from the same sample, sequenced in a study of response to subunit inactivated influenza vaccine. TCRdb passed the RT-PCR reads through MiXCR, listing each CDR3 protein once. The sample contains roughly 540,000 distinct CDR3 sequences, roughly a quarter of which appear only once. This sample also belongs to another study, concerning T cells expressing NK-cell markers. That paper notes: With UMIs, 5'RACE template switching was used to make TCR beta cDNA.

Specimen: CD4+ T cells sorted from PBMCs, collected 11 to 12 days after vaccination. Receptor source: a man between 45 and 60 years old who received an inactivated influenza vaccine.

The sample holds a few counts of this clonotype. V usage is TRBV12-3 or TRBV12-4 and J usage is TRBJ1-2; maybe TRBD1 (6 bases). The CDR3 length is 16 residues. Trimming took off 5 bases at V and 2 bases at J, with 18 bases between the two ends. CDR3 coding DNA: TGTGCCAGCAGTGCCTCGTGGGTGGGGGGCAACTATGGCTACACCTTC. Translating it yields CASSASWVGGNYGYTF.

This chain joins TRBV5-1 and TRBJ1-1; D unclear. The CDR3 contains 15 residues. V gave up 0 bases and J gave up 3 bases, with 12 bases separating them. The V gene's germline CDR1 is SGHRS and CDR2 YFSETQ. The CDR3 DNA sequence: TGCGCCAGCAGCTTGGTGGTTGGCATATACACTGAAGCTTTCTTT. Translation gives CASSLVVGIYTEAFF.

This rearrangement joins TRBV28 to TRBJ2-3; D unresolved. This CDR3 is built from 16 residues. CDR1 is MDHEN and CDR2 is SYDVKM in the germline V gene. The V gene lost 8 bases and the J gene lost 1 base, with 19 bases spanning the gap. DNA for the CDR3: TGTGCCAGCCTACCCGGCGGTCTACGGGGCACAGATACGCAGTATTTT. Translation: CASLPGGLRGTDTQYF.

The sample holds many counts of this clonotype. CDR3 loop: CASSERLAGRNEQFF. The CDR3 nucleotides are TGTGCCAGCAGCGAACGACTAGCGGGTAGGAATGAGCAGTTCTTC. V usage is TRBV12-3 or TRBV12-4 and J usage is TRBJ2-1; 10 bases are shared with TRBD2. The CDR3 consists of 15 residues. After removal of 6 bases from V and 7 bases from J, the junction contained 9 bases not matched to a gene.

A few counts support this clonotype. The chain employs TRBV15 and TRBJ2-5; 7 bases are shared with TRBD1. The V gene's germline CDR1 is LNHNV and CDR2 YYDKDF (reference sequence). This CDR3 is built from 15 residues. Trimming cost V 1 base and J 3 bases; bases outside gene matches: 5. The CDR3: CATSRVGTAKETQYF. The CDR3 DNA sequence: TGTGCCACCAGCAGAGTCGGGACAGCTAAAGAGACCCAGTACTTC. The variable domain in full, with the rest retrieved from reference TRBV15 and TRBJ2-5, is DAMVIQNPRYQVTQFGKPVTLSCSQTLNHNVMYWYQQKSSQAPKLLFHYYDKDFNNEADTPDNFQSRRPNTSFCFLDIRSPGLGDTAMYLCATSRVGTAKETQYFGPGTRLLVL.

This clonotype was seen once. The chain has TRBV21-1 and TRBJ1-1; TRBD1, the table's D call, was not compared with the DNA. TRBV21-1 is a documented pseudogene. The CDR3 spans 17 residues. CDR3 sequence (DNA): TGTGCCAGCAGCAAGGGGGCGGGTCCAGATATGAACACTGAAGCTTTCTTT. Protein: CASSKGAGPDMNTEAFF.

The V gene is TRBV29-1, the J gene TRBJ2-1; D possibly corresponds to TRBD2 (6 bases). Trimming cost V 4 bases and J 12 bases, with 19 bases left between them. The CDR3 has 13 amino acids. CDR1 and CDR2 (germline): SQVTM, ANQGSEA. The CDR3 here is CSVVGGTRRGQFF. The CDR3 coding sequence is TGCAGCGTTGTCGGGGGAACTCGTAGGGGGCAGTTCTTC.

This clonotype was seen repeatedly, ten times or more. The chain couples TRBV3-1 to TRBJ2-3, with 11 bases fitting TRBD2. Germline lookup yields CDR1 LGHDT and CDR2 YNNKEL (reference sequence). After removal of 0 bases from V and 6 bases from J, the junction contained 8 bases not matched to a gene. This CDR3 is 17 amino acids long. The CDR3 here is CASSQDGAGTSGDTQYF. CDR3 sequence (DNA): TGTGCCAGCAGCCAAGATGGGGCGGGGACTAGCGGCGATACGCAGTATTTT.

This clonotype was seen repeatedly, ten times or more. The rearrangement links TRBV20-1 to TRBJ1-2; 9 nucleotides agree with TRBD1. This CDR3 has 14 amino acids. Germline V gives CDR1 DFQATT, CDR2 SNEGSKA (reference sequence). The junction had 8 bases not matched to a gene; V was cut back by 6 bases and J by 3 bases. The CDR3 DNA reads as TGCAGTGCCTACAGGACAGGGGCGCACTATGGCTACACCTTC. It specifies CSAYRTGAHYGYTF.

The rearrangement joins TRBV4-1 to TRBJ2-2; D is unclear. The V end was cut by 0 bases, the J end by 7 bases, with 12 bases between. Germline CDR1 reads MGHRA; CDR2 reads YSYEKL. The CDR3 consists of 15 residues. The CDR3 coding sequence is TGCGCCAGCAGCCAAGAATTCCTGGTAGGCGGGGAGCTGTTTTTT. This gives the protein CASSQEFLVGGELFF.

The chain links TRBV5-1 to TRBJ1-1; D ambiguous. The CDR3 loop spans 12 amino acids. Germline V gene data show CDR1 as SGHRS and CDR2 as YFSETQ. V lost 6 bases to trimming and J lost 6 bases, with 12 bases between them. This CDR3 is CASKDEGSEAFF. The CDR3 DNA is TGCGCCAGCAAAGACGAGGGCTCTGAAGCTTTCTTT.

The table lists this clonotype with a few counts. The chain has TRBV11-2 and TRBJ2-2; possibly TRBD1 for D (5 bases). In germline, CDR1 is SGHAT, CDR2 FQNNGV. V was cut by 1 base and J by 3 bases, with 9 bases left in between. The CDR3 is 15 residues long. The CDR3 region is CASSLVQADTGELFF. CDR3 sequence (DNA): TGTGCCAGCAGCTTAGTACAGGCCGACACCGGGGAGCTGTTTTTT.

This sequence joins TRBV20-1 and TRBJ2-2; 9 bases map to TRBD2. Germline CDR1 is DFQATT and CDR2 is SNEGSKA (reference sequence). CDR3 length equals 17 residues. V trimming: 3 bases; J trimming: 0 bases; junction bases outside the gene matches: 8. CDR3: CSARPSGRPANTGELFF. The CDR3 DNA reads TGCAGTGCTAGGCCCAGCGGGAGGCCAGCGAACACCGGGGAGCTGTTTTTT.

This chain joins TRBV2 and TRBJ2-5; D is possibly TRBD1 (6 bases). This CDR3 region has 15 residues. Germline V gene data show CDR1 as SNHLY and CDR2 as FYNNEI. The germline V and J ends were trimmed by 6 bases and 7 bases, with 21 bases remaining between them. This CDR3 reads CASRPPGHGLGTQYF. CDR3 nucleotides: TGTGCCAGCAGGCCACCGGGACACGGCCTGGGGACCCAGTACTTC.

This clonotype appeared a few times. In DNA form, the CDR3 reads TGTGCCACAAGACCCCCTTCTAGCTCCTACGAGCAGTACTTC. Protein product: CATRPPSSSYEQYF. The chain joins TRBV10-3 to TRBJ2-7; D is undetermined. V was pared by 10 bases and J by 0 bases, with 16 bases between. CDR3 length equals 14 residues. Germline lookup yields CDR1 ENHRY and CDR2 SYGVKD.